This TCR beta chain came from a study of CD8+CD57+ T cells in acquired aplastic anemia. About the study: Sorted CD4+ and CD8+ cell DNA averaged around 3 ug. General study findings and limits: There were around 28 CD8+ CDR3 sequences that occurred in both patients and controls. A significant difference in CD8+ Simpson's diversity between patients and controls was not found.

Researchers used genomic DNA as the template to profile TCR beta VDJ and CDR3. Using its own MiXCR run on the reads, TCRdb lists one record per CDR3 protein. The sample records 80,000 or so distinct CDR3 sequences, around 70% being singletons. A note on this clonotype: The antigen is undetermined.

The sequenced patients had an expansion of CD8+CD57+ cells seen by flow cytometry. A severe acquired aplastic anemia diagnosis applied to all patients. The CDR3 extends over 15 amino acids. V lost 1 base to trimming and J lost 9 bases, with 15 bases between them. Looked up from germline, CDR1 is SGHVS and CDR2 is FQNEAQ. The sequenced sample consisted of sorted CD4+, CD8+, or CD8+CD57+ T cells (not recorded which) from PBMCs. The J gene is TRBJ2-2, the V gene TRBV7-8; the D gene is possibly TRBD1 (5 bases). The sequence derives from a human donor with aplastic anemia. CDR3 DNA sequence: TGTGCCAGCAGCTTAGGCAGGGCTGATCCAAGGGAGCTGTTTTTT. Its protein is CASSLGRADPRELFF.